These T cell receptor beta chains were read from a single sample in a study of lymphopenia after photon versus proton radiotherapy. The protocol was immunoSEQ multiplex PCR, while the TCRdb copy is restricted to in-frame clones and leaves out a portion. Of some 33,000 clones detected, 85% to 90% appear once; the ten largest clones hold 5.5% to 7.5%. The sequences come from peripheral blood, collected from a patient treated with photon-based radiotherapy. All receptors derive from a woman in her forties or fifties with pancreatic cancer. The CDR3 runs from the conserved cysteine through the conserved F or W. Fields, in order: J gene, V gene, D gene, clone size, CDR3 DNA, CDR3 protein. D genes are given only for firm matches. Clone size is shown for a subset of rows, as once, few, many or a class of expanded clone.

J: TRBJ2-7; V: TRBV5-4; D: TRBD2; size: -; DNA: TGTGCCAGCAGCTGGGGGGGAAGCGAGCAGTACTTC; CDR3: CASSWGGSEQYF
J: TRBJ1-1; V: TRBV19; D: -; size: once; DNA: TGTGCCAGTAGTATTGGGGGGGCGCGGACTGAAGCTTTCTTT; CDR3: CASSIGGARTEAFF
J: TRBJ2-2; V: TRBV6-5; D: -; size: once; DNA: TGTGCCAGCAGTATCCGGGAGCTAACCGGGGAGCTGTTTTTT; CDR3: CASSIRELTGELFF
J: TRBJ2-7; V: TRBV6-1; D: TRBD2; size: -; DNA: TGTGCCAGCAGTGAGACCCTTAGCGGGAGTAGGGCCTACGAGCAGTACTTC; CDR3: CASSETLSGSRAYEQYF
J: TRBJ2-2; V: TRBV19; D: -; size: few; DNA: TGTGCCAGTAGTGCGGGTCCGAACACCGGGGAGCTGTTTTTT; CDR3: CASSAGPNTGELFF
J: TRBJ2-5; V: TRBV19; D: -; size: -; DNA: TGTGCCAGTAGTATAGCTGGAACCCAGGGGGAGACCCAGTACTTC; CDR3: CASSIAGTQGETQYF
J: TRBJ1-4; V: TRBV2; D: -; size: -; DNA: TGTGCCAGCACGAGGGGGGGAACTAATGAAAAACTGTTTTTT; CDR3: CASTRGGTNEKLFF
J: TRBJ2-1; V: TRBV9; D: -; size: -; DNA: TGTGCCAGCAGCGCCTTGGGGGGCAGGAGCTCCTACAATGAGCAGTTCTTC; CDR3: CASSALGGRSSYNEQFF
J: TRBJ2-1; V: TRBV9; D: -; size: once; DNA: TGTGCCAGCAGCGCGGCGGCGTCCTACAATGAGCAGTTCTTC; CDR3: CASSAAASYNEQFF
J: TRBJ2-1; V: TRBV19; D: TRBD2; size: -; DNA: TGTGCCAGTAGTATACGGACTAGCGGAGATGAGCAGTTCTTC; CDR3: CASSIRTSGDEQFF
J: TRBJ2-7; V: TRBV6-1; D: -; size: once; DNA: TGTGCCAGCAGTTCCCAAGGGGGAAGCTCCTACGAGCAGTACTTC; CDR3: CASSSQGGSSYEQYF
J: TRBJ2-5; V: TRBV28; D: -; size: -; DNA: TGTGCCAGCAGCCAGACACCCCTCCAAGAGACCCAGTACTTC; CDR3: CASSQTPLQETQYF
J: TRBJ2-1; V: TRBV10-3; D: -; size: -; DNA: TGTGCCATCAGTGAGTCGATGGGGAACGGACAGAATGAGCAGTTCTTC; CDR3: CAISESMGNGQNEQFF
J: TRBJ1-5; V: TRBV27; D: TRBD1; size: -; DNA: TGTGCCAGCAGTTCGACAGGGAATAGCAATCAGCCCCAGCATTTT; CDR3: CASSSTGNSNQPQHF
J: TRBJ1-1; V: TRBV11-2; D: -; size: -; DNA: TGTGCCAGCAGCCCCTGGGCCCGTGAAGCTTTCTTT; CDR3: CASSPWAREAFF
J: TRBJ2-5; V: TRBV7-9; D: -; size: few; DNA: TGTGCCAGCAGCTCCTCGGGTAGCGGAATGACCCAGTACTTC; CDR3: CASSSSGSGMTQYF
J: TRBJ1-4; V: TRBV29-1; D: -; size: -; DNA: TGCAGCGTTACGATAGGGAGGGCTGAAAAACTGTTTTTT; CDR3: CSVTIGRAEKLFF
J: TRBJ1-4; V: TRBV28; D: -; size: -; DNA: -; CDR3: CASSWGTGAKFF
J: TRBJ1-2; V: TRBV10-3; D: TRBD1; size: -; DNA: TGTGCCATCAGTGAGTCGACAGGGGCTAACTATGGCTACACCTTC; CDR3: CAISESTGANYGYTF
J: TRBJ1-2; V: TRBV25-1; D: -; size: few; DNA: TGTGCCAGCAGTGTCGGGGCTGGCTACACCTTC; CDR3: CASSVGAGYTF